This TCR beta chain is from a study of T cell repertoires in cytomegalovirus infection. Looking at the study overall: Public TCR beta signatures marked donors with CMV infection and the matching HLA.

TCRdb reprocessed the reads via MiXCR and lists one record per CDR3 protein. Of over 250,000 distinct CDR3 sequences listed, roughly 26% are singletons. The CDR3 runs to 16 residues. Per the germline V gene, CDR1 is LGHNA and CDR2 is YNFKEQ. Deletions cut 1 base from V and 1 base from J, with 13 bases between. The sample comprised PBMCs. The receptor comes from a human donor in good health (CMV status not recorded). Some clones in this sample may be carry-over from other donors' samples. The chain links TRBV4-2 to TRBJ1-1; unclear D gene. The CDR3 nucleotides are TGTGCCAGCAGCCAAGTGTCTGGAGCGAGGAACACTGAAGCTTTCTTT. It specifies CASSQVSGARNTEAFF.